The 5 T cell receptor beta chains below all came from one sample that was sequenced in a study of T cell repertoires in cytomegalovirus infection. TCRdb independently ran MiXCR on the reads; one entry per CDR3 protein. The sample has 310,000 or so distinct CDR3 sequences; about a sixth are singletons. Material: PBMCs. The receptors originated from a human donor in good health (CMV status not recorded). Some clones in this sample may be carry-over from other donors' samples.

At least ten counts were recorded for this clonotype. The rearrangement links TRBV20-1 to TRBJ1-2, with D unresolved. The CDR3 runs 11 residues. Trimming cost V 4 bases and J 5 bases, with 8 bases left between them. The germline V gene encodes CDR1 DFQATT and CDR2 SNEGSKA (reference sequence). For the CDR3, the DNA is TGCAGTGCTATGGGCACTTATGGCTACACCTTC. It encodes CSAMGTYGYTF.

This clonotype was counted at least ten times. The chain combines TRBV10-3 with TRBJ1-6; TRBD1 agrees at 9 bases. The CDR3 spans 15 residues. V shed 4 bases and J 8 bases; nucleotides not matched to a gene: 6. Germline CDR1 ENHRY, CDR2 SYGVKD. CDR3 in DNA: TGTGCCATCAGTGGGGACAGGGCGAGGGATTCACCCCTCCACTTT. Translation: CAISGDRARDSPLHF.

The V and J genes are TRBV6-6 and TRBJ1-3; D remains unclear. The CDR3 has 15 residues. Germline CDR1 and CDR2: MNHNY and SVGAGI (reference sequence). V dropped 2 bases and J dropped 0 bases, with 8 bases sitting between them. CDR3 bases: TGTGCCAGCAGTTACGCTGCTACCTCTGGAAACACCATATATTTT. Translating gives CASSYAATSGNTIYF.

This chain connects TRBV2 to TRBJ1-3, with TRBD1 as a possible D gene (5 bases). V lost 3 bases, J lost 0 bases, and 9 bases lay in between. From germline, CDR1 is SNHLY and CDR2 FYNNEI. The CDR3 consists of 15 residues. The CDR3 bases are TGTGCCAGCAGTGACCAGGGAAGCTCTGGAAACACCATATATTTT. Translating it yields CASSDQGSSGNTIYF.

Details on this clonotype: Just one base apart from a much larger clone, this may be a read error. The chain carries TRBV10-3 and TRBJ2-7, with 7 bases matching TRBD1. This CDR3 is 17 amino acids long. Unmatched junction bases numbered 16, after V lost 2 bases and J lost 6 bases. Germline assignment: CDR1 ENHRY and CDR2 SYGVKD. In DNA, the CDR3 is TGTGCCATCAGTGAGACTGTATCGACAGGGAGCGTAGGCGAGCAGTACTTC. Translating gives CAISETVSTGSVGEQYF.